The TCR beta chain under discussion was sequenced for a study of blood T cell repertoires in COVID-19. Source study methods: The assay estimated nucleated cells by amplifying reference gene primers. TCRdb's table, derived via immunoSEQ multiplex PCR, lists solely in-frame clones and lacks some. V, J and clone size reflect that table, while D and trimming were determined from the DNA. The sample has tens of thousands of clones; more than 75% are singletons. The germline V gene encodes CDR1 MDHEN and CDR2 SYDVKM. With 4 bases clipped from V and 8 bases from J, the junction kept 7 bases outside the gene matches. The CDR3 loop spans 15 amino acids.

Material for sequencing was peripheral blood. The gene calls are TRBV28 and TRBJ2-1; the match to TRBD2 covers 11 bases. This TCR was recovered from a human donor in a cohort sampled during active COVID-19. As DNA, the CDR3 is TGTGCCAGCAGTTATAGCGGGAGGGCCGGCGATGAGCAGTTCTTC. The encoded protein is CASSYSGRAGDEQFF.